The rows below give T cell receptor beta chains drawn from one sample of a study of blood T cell repertoires in COVID-19. Generated by immunoSEQ multiplex PCR, the TCRdb table keeps only in-frame clones and is missing some. The sample records roughly 160,000 clones, around 79% being singletons. Sequenced input: PBMCs or T cells enriched from blood (not recorded which). The source is a woman between 65 and 79 years old in a cohort exposed to, infected with or recovered from COVID-19 (not recorded which). Both conserved end residues are part of each CDR3. D genes are given only for firm matches. The listing skips clone size in some rows; elsewhere it reads once, few, many or a size class.

size	D	length	V	J	CDR3	DNA
NA	TRBD1	15	TRBV11-3	TRBJ1-1	CASSLVSGGNTEAFF	TGTGCCAGCAGCTTAGTCTCAGGGGGGAACACTGAAGCTTTCTTT
NA	TRBD2	15	TRBV7-2	TRBJ2-1	CASSPVSWTRNEQFF	TGTGCCAGCAGCCCCGTAAGTTGGACTAGAAATGAGCAGTTCTTC
NA	TRBD1	14	TRBV29-1	TRBJ2-2	CSVVGTGLGGELFF	TGCAGCGTTGTCGGGACAGGGTTGGGCGGGGAGCTGTTTTTT
NA	NA	16	TRBV24-1	TRBJ2-5	CATSDSDFSWRETQYF	TGTGCCACCAGTGATTCCGACTTTAGCTGGAGAGAGACCCAGTACTTC
once	NA	17	TRBV5-1	TRBJ1-1	CASSLVRGSGVSSEAFF	TGCGCCAGCAGCTTGGTGCGGGGATCGGGCGTGAGCTCTGAAGCTTTCTTT
NA	TRBD2	15	TRBV18	TRBJ2-3	CASSPGLAGTDTQYF	TGTGCCAGCTCACCGGGACTAGCGGGCACAGATACGCAGTATTTT
NA	NA	12	TRBV28	TRBJ1-2	CASSEPVYGYTF	TGTGCCAGCAGTGAGCCGGTCTATGGCTACACCTTC
NA	NA	18	TRBV21-1	TRBJ1-6	CASRKLKLKTEVNSPLHF	TGTGCCAGCAGAAAACTAAAACTAAAGACAGAAGTAAATTCACCCCTCCACTTT
NA	TRBD1	14	TRBV18	TRBJ1-2	CASSPDRNNYGYTF	TGTGCCAGCTCACCGGACAGGAATAACTATGGCTACACCTTC
NA	NA	13	TRBV28	TRBJ1-2	CASSSAGDYGYTF	TGTGCCAGCAGCTCCGCGGGGGACTATGGCTACACCTTC
NA	NA	16	TRBV6-5	TRBJ2-7	CASSYSKGLPPYEQYF	TGTGCCAGCAGTTACTCGAAGGGACTCCCTCCCTACGAGCAGTACTTC
NA	TRBD2	14	TRBV11-3	TRBJ2-1	CASSYGTSQNEQFF	TGTGCCAGCAGCTATGGGACTAGCCAGAATGAGCAGTTCTTC
NA	TRBD1	14	TRBV2	TRBJ1-1	CASREDRANTEAFF	TGTGCCAGCAGAGAGGACAGGGCGAACACTGAAGCTTTCTTT
once	TRBD2	12	TRBV5-1	TRBJ2-5	CASSYPGGYQYF	TGCGCCAGCAGCTACCCGGGAGGTTACCAGTACTTC
few	NA	14	TRBV19	TRBJ2-3	CASSAGTSLNTQYF	TGTGCCAGTAGTGCCGGGACTTCCCTTAATACGCAGTATTTT
NA	TRBD1	16	TRBV7-2	TRBJ2-3	CASSPFGQGGTDTQYF	TGTGCCAGCAGCCCGTTCGGACAGGGAGGCACAGATACGCAGTATTTT
NA	TRBD1	13	TRBV11-2	TRBJ1-1	CASSVLRGTEAFF	TGTGCCAGCAGCGTCCTCAGGGGGACTGAAGCTTTCTTT
NA	NA	14	TRBV9	TRBJ1-5	CASSPRQTNQPQHF	TGTGCCAGCAGCCCTAGACAGACCAATCAGCCCCAGCATTTT
NA	NA	14	TRBV5-1	TRBJ1-4	CASSLQGSYEKLFF	TGCGCCAGCAGCTTACAGGGATCGTATGAAAAACTGTTTTTT
NA	TRBD2	16	TRBV5-1	TRBJ2-3	CASSPEGAGGGDTQYF	TGCGCCAGCAGCCCCGAGGGAGCGGGAGGAGGAGATACGCAGTATTTT
NA	TRBD1	15	TRBV2	TRBJ2-6	CASRGDRAGANVLTF	TGTGCCAGCAGAGGAGACAGGGCTGGGGCCAACGTCCTGACTTTC
NA	NA	15	TRBV7-2	TRBJ2-2	CASSRMQGYTGELFF	TGTGCCAGCAGCCGTATGCAGGGTTACACCGGGGAGCTGTTTTTT
NA	NA	16	TRBV27	TRBJ2-7	CASSPLQGAHTYEQYF	TGTGCCAGCAGTCCCTTACAGGGCGCCCATACCTACGAGCAGTACTTC
NA	TRBD1	15	TRBV28	TRBJ2-7	CASSLTPGQHYEQYF	TGTGCCAGCAGTTTAACCCCGGGACAGCACTACGAGCAGTACTTC
NA	NA	16	TRBV12-2	TRBJ2-1	CASRLITLAGCNEQFF	TGTGCAAGTCGCTTAATTACGCTAGCGGGATGCAATGAGCAGTTCTTC
NA	NA	15	TRBV18	TRBJ2-2	CASSRELGATGELFF	TGTGCCAGCTCACGAGAGTTAGGGGCCACCGGGGAGCTGTTTTTT
NA	NA	14	TRBV28	TRBJ1-2	CASSSLDYRRGYTF	TGTGCCAGCAGTTCCCTAGATTACAGGCGTGGCTACACCTTC